These 25 T cell receptor beta chains share one sample of origin, sequenced in a study of T-cell reconstitution after alpha-beta-depleted transplantation in children. Preparation of the TCRbeta library used unique molecular identifiers. TCRdb redid the calling of the PCR reads with MiXCR, one entry per CDR3 protein. The sample carries hundreds of thousands of distinct CDR3 sequences, around a sixth recorded once. This specimen consisted of PBMCs, mostly from graft donor cells, obtained 360 days after TCRalphabeta/CD19-depleted stem cell transplant. The receptors come from a male patient aged 2-15 years who had a stem cell transplant for acute lymphoblastic leukemia, so the T cells may come from the graft donor.

The chain recombines TRBV12-3 or TRBV12-4 with TRBJ2-2; D perhaps matches TRBD2 (5 bases). The CDR3 contains 13 residues. Trimming stripped 7 bases from V and 5 bases from J, with 11 bases between. CDR3 in DNA: TGTGCCAGCACCACTCGAGGGACCGGGGAGCTGTTTTTT. Its protein product is CASTTRGTGELFF.

The gene calls are TRBV6-5 and TRBJ2-7; possible D gene TRBD2, 7 bases. Germline-derived CDR1 and CDR2 are MNHEY and SVGAGI. The CDR3 has 15 residues. Trimming cost V 0 bases and J 2 bases, with 11 bases left between them. CDR3 in DNA: TGTGCCAGCAGTTACTCGACGGGGGGCACCTACGAGCAGTACTTC. Translating gives CASSYSTGGTYEQYF.

This clonotype was observed a few times. The chain combines TRBV29-1 with TRBJ1-5; D remains ambiguous. The CDR3 spans 12 residues. Germline V gene sequence: CDR1 SQVTM, CDR2 ANQGSEA. The CDR3 DNA is TGCCGGCCCGGGGTGCACAATCAGCCCCAGCATTTT. This sequence encodes CRPGVHNQPQHF. Full variable domain (rest looked up from reference TRBV29-1 and TRBJ1-5): SAVISQKPSRDICQRGTSLTIQCQVDSQVTMMFWYRQQPGQSLTLIATANQGSEATYESGFVIDKFPISRPNLTFSTLTVSNMSPEDSSIYLCRPGVHNQPQHFGDGTRLSIL.

V and J are TRBV11-2 and TRBJ2-5; 8 bases are a match to TRBD1. Germline CDR1 reads SGHAT; CDR2 reads FQNNGV. Germline trimming cut 3 bases from V and 5 bases from J; bases unmatched to any gene: 8. The CDR3 is 15 residues long. The CDR3: CASSLGDRRGETQYF. The CDR3, as DNA: TGTGCCAGCAGCTTGGGGGACAGGCGAGGGGAGACCCAGTACTTC.

The chain has TRBV7-2 and TRBJ2-5; 7 bases fit TRBD2. This CDR3 has 15 residues. Germline V lookup: CDR1 SGHTA, CDR2 FQGNSA. V shed 3 bases and J 7 bases; nucleotides not matched to a gene: 11. The CDR3 protein is CASSFTSGGEGTQYF. The CDR3 region has the DNA TGTGCCAGCAGCTTTACGAGTGGCGGGGAGGGGACCCAGTACTTC.

The genes are TRBV5-1 and TRBJ1-4; D is possibly TRBD1 (5 bases). Trimming shortened V by 4 bases and J by 3 bases, and 16 bases separated the two germline ends. CDR3 length: 16 amino acids. The germline V gene has CDR1 SGHRS and CDR2 YFSETQ. CDR3 protein: CASSVGLWAPNEKLFF. The CDR3 nucleotides read TGCGCCAGCAGCGTGGGACTCTGGGCGCCTAATGAAAAACTGTTTTTT. Complete variable domain (other parts from reference TRBV5-1 and TRBJ1-4): KAGVTQTPRYLIKTRGQQVTLSCSPISGHRSVSWYQQTPGQGLQFLFEYFSETQRNKGNFPGRFSGRQFSNSRSEMNVSTLELGDSALYLCASSVGLWAPNEKLFFGSGTQLSVL.

This clonotype has just a few counts. The gene calls are TRBV29-1 and TRBJ1-6; the D is unclear. The germline V gene encodes CDR1 SQVTM and CDR2 ANQGSEA. V was pared by 4 bases and J by 9 bases, with 13 bases between. The CDR3 has 13 residues. The CDR3 nucleotides are TGCAGCGTTGCGAAGGGATTTGGTTCACCCCTCCACTTT. This codes for CSVAKGFGSPLHF. The entire variable domain, with the rest obtained from reference TRBV29-1 and TRBJ1-6, is as follows: SAVISQKPSRDICQRGTSLTIQCQVDSQVTMMFWYRQQPGQSLTLIATANQGSEATYESGFVIDKFPISRPNLTFSTLTVSNMSPEDSSIYLCSVAKGFGSPLHFGNGTRLTVT.

This chain joins TRBV18 and TRBJ2-5; perhaps TRBD1 as D (5 bases). The germline V gene encodes CDR1 KGHSH and CDR2 LQKENI. The length of the CDR3 is 15 residues. The V gene lost 2 bases and the J gene lost 5 bases, with 15 bases spanning the gap. The CDR3 loop is CASSPRGTSEETQYF. The CDR3 coding sequence is TGTGCCAGCTCACCAAGGGGAACCTCGGAGGAGACCCAGTACTTC. Filled out from reference TRBV18 and TRBJ2-5, the complete variable domain reads NAGVMQNPRHLVRRRGQEARLRCSPMKGHSHVYWYRQLPEEGLKFMVYLQKENIIDESGMPKERFSAEFPKEGPSILRIQQVVRGDSAAYFCASSPRGTSEETQYFGPGTRLLVL.

This sequence joins TRBV2 and TRBJ2-3, with D tentatively TRBD2 (5 bases). CDR1 is SNHLY, CDR2 FYNNEI, per germline. The V end lost 5 bases, the J end lost 5 bases, and 8 bases lay between the germline ends. The CDR3 totals 12 residues. CDR3 nucleotide sequence: TGTGCCAGCAGTCGGGGAGAAGATACGCAGTATTTT. Translating gives CASSRGEDTQYF.

The chain carries TRBV27 and TRBJ2-3; 9 bases map to TRBD1. V was clipped by 4 bases and J by 11 bases; unmatched bases: 4. The germline gives CDR1 MNHEY, CDR2 SMNVEV (reference sequence). CDR3 size: 12 residues. The CDR3, as DNA: TGTGCCAGCAGTTCCCCGGGACAGGGGCAGTATTTT. Protein: CASSSPGQGQYF.

This clonotype came up a few times. The chain is built from TRBV5-1 and TRBJ2-7; 8 bases match TRBD2. J gave up 0 bases and V 2 bases, and 10 bases lay outside the gene matches. The germline CDR1 and CDR2 sequences are SGHRS and YFSETQ. This CDR3 contains 17 residues. CDR3 in amino acids: CASSFGLAGSSSYEQYF. The CDR3, as DNA: TGCGCCAGCAGCTTCGGGCTAGCGGGTTCTAGCTCCTACGAGCAGTACTTC. Full variable domain (remainder filled in from reference TRBV5-1 and TRBJ2-7): KAGVTQTPRYLIKTRGQQVTLSCSPISGHRSVSWYQQTPGQGLQFLFEYFSETQRNKGNFPGRFSGRQFSNSRSEMNVSTLELGDSALYLCASSFGLAGSSSYEQYFGPGTRLTVT.

The V gene is TRBV25-1, the J gene TRBJ2-5, with TRBD2 matching 9 bases. This CDR3 has 18 residues. The junction had 14 bases not matched to a gene; V was cut back by 4 bases and J by 2 bases. The germline gives CDR1 MGHDK, CDR2 SYGVNS. The CDR3 sequence is CASSGGGTGTSYQETQYF. The CDR3 DNA reads as TGTGCCAGCAGTGGCGGGGGTACCGGGACTAGCTATCAAGAGACCCAGTACTTC.

The sample holds a few counts of this clonotype. The chain joins TRBV5-1 to TRBJ2-2; TRBD1 might be the D (6 bases). This CDR3 region has 18 residues. V lost 2 bases and J lost 0, with 17 bases in between. CDR1 SGHRS and CDR2 YFSETQ come from the germline V gene. The CDR3 DNA sequence: TGCGCCAGCAGCTTTTCGGCCACACAGGGTCCGAACACCGGGGAGCTGTTTTTT. Encoded protein: CASSFSATQGPNTGELFF.

This rearrangement joins TRBV6-5 to TRBJ2-3; perhaps D is TRBD1 or TRBD2 (5 bases each). CDR1 MNHEY and CDR2 SVGAGI come from the germline V gene. The CDR3 extends over 14 amino acids. V shed 4 bases and J shed 4 bases, with 12 bases lying between them. CDR3 protein: CASSSLGPADTQYF. In DNA, the CDR3 is TGTGCCAGCAGTTCATTGGGACCGGCAGATACGCAGTATTTT.

This chain links TRBV12-3 or TRBV12-4 with TRBJ1-5; 7 bases map to TRBD1. The V segment lost 3 bases and the J segment 6 bases; nucleotides outside the gene matches: 5. The CDR3 spans 14 residues. The CDR3 nucleotides read TGTGCCAGCAGTTTCGACAGGGCCAGTCAGCCCCAGCATTTT. Residues: CASSFDRASQPQHF.

This clonotype was counted at least ten times. V gene TRBV12-3 or TRBV12-4 combines with J gene TRBJ1-4, with 8 bases fitting TRBD1. The CDR3 contains 17 residues. V was clipped by 5 bases and J by 1 base; unmatched bases: 9. This CDR3 is CASSRTGGAVTNEKLFF. In DNA, the CDR3 is TGTGCCAGCAGTCGAACAGGGGGGGCTGTAACTAATGAAAAACTGTTTTTT.

In its sample, this clonotype was seen a few times. The rearrangement uses TRBV13 and TRBJ1-2; D gene ambiguous. V was trimmed by 0 bases and J by 5 bases, leaving 4 bases between them. The CDR3 is 12 amino acids. CDR1 PRHDT and CDR2 FYEKMQ come from the germline V gene (reference sequence). The CDR3 is CASSLGTYGYTF. In nucleotides, the CDR3 is TGTGCCAGCAGCTTAGGCACGTATGGCTACACCTTC.

This clonotype was detected many times. This chain uses TRBV29-1 with TRBJ2-2; possible D gene TRBD1, 6 bases. Germline CDR1 and CDR2: SQVTM and ANQGSEA. V dropped 8 bases and J dropped 6 bases, with 16 bases sitting between them. The CDR3 is 13 amino acids. This CDR3 reads CSIDRPGAGELFF. The CDR3 DNA reads as TGCAGCATCGACAGGCCTGGGGCCGGGGAGCTGTTTTTT.

This clonotype was observed many times. The genes are TRBV10-3 and TRBJ2-7, with 12 bases lining up with TRBD2. CDR3 length: 15 residues. V dropped 4 bases and J dropped 9; count of bases not matched to a gene: 10. Germline V gives CDR1 ENHRY, CDR2 SYGVKD. The CDR3 DNA follows: TGTGCCATCAGTGGGTCAACTAGCGGGGGGTTTTCGCAGTACTTC. Encoded protein: CAISGSTSGGFSQYF.

The J gene is TRBJ1-1, the V gene TRBV6-5; D gene unclear. Trimming took off 2 bases at V and 5 bases at J, with 9 bases between the two ends. The CDR3 sequence is 13 residues long. Germline V CDR1 and CDR2: MNHEY, SVGAGI. The CDR3 nucleotides are TGTGCCAGCAGTTACGCCAGTCGAACTGAAGCTTTCTTT. Translation gives CASSYASRTEAFF.

The chain couples TRBV12-3 or TRBV12-4 to TRBJ2-1; the D is unclear. The CDR3 is 11 amino acids. V lost 6 bases and J lost 4, with 4 bases in between. The CDR3 is CASRLYNEQFF. CDR3 nucleotide sequence: TGTGCCAGCAGGCTTTACAATGAGCAGTTCTTC.

The V and J genes are TRBV28 and TRBJ2-1; 7 nucleotides match TRBD2. The CDR3 sequence is 15 residues long. V lost 1 base and J lost 5; bases outside the gene matches: 5. Germline CDR1 reads MDHEN; CDR2 reads SYDVKM. The CDR3 DNA sequence: TGTGCCAGCAGTTTATATGGACTAGGCAACAATGAGCAGTTCTTC. As protein: CASSLYGLGNNEQFF.

Regarding this clonotype: A read error may be the cause here, since a much bigger clone is one base away. The chain's CDR3 is CASSLTMGAGGTDTQYF. CDR3 bases: TGTGCCAGCAGCTTAACTATGGGAGCGGGGGGTACAGATACGCAGTATTTT. The chain uses TRBV7-8 and TRBJ2-3, with 9 bases aligning to TRBD2. Per the germline V gene, CDR1 is SGHVS and CDR2 is FQNEAQ. The CDR3 is 17 amino acids. J lost 3 bases, V lost 2 bases, and 9 bases had no gene match.

This clonotype was seen more than once but under ten times. The chain links TRBV12-3 or TRBV12-4 to TRBJ1-5; TRBD1 agrees at 10 bases. The CDR3 spans 17 residues. J was trimmed by 2 bases and V by 7 bases; bases with no gene match: 11. This CDR3 is CASNMGTGTGGNQPQHF. CDR3 bases: TGTGCCAGCAACATGGGTACCGGGACAGGGGGCAATCAGCCCCAGCATTTT.

This clonotype was picked up a small number of times. The V and J genes are TRBV12-3 or TRBV12-4 and TRBJ2-7; 10 bases line up with TRBD2. V dropped 5 bases and J dropped 3; count of bases not matched to a gene: 10. The CDR3 runs 16 residues. For the CDR3, the DNA is TGTGCCAGCAGTAACCTCCAGCAGCGGGGGGGCTACGAGCAGTACTTC. Amino acid sequence: CASSNLQQRGGYEQYF.